The next 8 T cell receptor beta chains were all read from a single sample in a study of beta chain features in type 1 diabetes. Study-wide points: Shortening of TCRB CDR3s, moderate but significant, appeared in all four CD4+ subsets of Type 1 diabetes patients.

What these receptors recognize is not known. The study reverse transcribed the entire isolated RNA, so it sequenced expressed TCRB transcripts. Using immunoSEQ multiplex PCR, the repertoire was profiled, and TCRdb retains in-frame clones only, with some absent. This table has approximately 240,000 clones, 16% appearing once. Source material: naive CD4+ T cells from blood. The receptor set was obtained from a man aged 30-40 years with type 1 diabetes.

In DNA, the CDR3 is TGTGCCAGTGCGAGACAGATGCCCTACGAGCAGTACTTC. As protein: CASARQMPYEQYF. The chain combines TRBV19 with TRBJ2-7; possible D gene TRBD1, 5 bases. The CDR3 covers 13 residues. From germline, CDR1 is LNHDA and CDR2 SQIVND (reference sequence). Trimming took 8 bases from V and 2 from J, leaving 13 bases between them.

The sample holds a few counts of this clone. This chain joins TRBV11-1 and TRBJ2-1; 11 nucleotides align to TRBD1. Germline V gives CDR1 SGHAT, CDR2 FQDESV (reference sequence). V trimming: 5 bases; J trimming: 7 bases; junction bases outside the gene matches: 4. The CDR3 runs 14 residues. The chain's CDR3 is CASSARDRGNEQFF. CDR3 bases: TGTGCCAGCAGCGCTCGGGACAGGGGGAATGAGCAGTTCTTC.

In DNA, the CDR3 is TGTGCCAGTACCATCGTTGTTAACACCGGGGAGCTGTTTTTT. Protein sequence: CASTIVVNTGELFF. V usage is TRBV7-9 and J usage is TRBJ2-2; D remains unclear. The CDR3 has 14 amino acids. The germline V gene encodes CDR1 SEHNR and CDR2 FQNEAQ (reference sequence). V was cut by 9 bases and J by 2 bases, with 13 bases left in between.

This clone turned up a few times. The chain recombines TRBV4-1 with TRBJ1-1; a weak D match, TRBD1 (5 bases). The CDR3 loop spans 15 amino acids. V lost 1 base to trimming and J lost 5 bases, with 14 bases between them. The germline CDR1 and CDR2 sequences are MGHRA and YSYEKL. This CDR3 is CASSQAGRDLTEAFF. The DNA for the CDR3 is TGCGCCAGCAGCCAAGCGGGGCGCGATCTGACTGAAGCTTTCTTT.

The J gene is TRBJ2-6, the V gene TRBV29-1; no firm D call. The CDR3 totals 15 residues. The ends were cut back, 1 base at V and 0 bases at J, with 7 bases in the middle. Germline V gene sequence: CDR1 SQVTM, CDR2 ANQGSEA. For the CDR3, the DNA is TGCAGCGTTGAAGGTGGGAACTCTGGGGCCAACGTCCTGACTTTC. The encoded protein is CSVEGGNSGANVLTF.

This clone was counted a few times. The chain carries TRBV28 and TRBJ2-1, with TRBD2 identical over 11 bases. The CDR3 length is 14 residues. Germline CDR1 reads MDHEN; CDR2 reads SYDVKM. V was clipped by 5 bases and J by 9 bases; unmatched bases: 6. CDR3 protein: CASSGRGTSGEQFF. DNA for the CDR3: TGTGCCAGCAGTGGTCGTGGGACTAGCGGTGAGCAGTTCTTC.

The chain's CDR3 is CASSLLGTVETQYF. Here the CDR3 DNA reads TGTGCCAGCAGCTTACTCGGGACCGTCGAGACCCAGTACTTC. The chain carries TRBV7-9 and TRBJ2-5; perhaps D is TRBD1 or TRBD2 (5 bases each). Germline loops: CDR1 SEHNR, CDR2 FQNEAQ (reference sequence). The CDR3 has 14 residues. V lost 2 bases and J lost 5, with 12 bases in between.

This clone was observed a few times. The V call is TRBV19, the J call TRBJ2-3; perhaps TRBD1 as D (5 bases). V shed 2 bases and J shed 5 bases, with 8 bases lying between them. Germline values: CDR1 LNHDA, CDR2 SQIVND (reference sequence). This CDR3 comprises 13 residues. CDR3 in amino acids: CASSIQGKDTQYF. The CDR3 DNA sequence: TGTGCCAGTAGTATACAGGGCAAAGATACGCAGTATTTT. Variable domain in full (rest from reference TRBV19 and TRBJ2-3): DGGITQSPKYLFRKEGQNVTLSCEQNLNHDAMYWYRQDPGQGLRLIYYSQIVNDFQKGDIAEGYSVSREKKESFPLTVTSAQKNPTAFYLCASSIQGKDTQYFGPGTRLTVL.